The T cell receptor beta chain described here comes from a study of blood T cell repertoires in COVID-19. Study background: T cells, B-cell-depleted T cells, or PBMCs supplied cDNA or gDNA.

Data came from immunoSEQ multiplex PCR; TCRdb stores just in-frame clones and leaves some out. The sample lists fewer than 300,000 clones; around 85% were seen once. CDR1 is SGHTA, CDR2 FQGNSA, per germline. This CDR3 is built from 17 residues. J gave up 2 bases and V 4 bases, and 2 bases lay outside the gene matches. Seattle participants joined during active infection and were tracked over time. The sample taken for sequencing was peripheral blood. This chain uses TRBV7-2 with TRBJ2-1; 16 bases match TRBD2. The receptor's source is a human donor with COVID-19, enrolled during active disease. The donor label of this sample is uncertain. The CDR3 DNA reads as TGTGCCAGCAGCTCGGGACTAGCGGGAGGGCCCTACAATGAGCAGTTCTTC. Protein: CASSSGLAGGPYNEQFF.